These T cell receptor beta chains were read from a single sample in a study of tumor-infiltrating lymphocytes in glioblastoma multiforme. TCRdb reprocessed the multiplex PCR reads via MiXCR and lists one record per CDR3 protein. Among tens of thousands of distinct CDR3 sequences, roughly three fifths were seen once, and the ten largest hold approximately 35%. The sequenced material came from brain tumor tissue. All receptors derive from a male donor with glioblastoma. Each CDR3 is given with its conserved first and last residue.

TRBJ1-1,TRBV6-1,CASAMNTEAFF
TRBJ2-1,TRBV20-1,CSARAGKGAAGNEQFF
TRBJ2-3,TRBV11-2,CASLRGGVTDTQYF
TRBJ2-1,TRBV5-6,CASSPDGGMNEQFF
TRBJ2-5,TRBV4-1,CACSQIHSMDQHF
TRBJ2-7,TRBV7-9,CASSFDTWSEQYF
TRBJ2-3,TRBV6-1,CASSEVSGIPYTDTQYF
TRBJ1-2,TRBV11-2,CASSSYRQGNYGYTF
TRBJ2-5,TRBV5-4,CASSSAGFQETQYF
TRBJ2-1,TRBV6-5,CASSPLSGGSLPRQFF
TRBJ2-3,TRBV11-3,CASCLSTIPSTDRQYF
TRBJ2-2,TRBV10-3,CVISAGTGYTGELFF
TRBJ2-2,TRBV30,CAWSVEYAGELFF
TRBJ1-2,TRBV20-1,CSALRQGSLGYTF
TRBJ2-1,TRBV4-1,CASSPRLTSGTYNEQFF
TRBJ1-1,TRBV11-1,CASSSDNGGTEAFF
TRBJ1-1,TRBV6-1,CDSSEGLHVNTGAFF
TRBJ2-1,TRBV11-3,CATSKGLAEHNEQFF
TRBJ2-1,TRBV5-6,CASSLFGLAEVYNEQFF
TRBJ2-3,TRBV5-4,CASSTRSGLEDTQYF
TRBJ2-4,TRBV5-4,CASSFWADENIQYF
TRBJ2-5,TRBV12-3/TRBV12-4,CASSLRGKETQYF
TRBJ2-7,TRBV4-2,CASSQDLAGRSYEQYF
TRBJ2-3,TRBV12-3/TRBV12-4,CASSNRGPSTDTQYF
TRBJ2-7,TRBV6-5,CASSYSGIYEQYF
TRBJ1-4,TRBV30,CAWSVGRISEKLFF